This T cell receptor beta chain originates from a study of STAT3 mutations in large granular lymphocyte leukemia. At the level of the study: Over half of T-LGLL patients had one or more immunosuppressive regimens.

Here immunoSEQ multiplex PCR was the method, and the copy in TCRdb shows in-frame clones only, minus some. The repertoire holds roughly 4,000 clones, with 35% to 50% as singletons. Study conclusions and caveats: Every T-cell large granular lymphocyte leukemia patient had at least one immunodominant TCR beta clonotype. In about 30% of the 18 patients, new TCR clonotypes emerged after therapy.

The CDR3 is 13 residues long. Trimming stripped 1 base from V and 8 bases from J, with 7 bases between. Germline assignment: CDR1 SGHDT and CDR2 YYEEEE. With regard to this clone: Its target is not known.

Material: peripheral blood mononuclear cells. V and J are TRBV5-6 and TRBJ1-6; D unresolved. This sequence originates from a man in his 60s with T-cell large granular lymphocyte leukemia. Some clones in this sample may be carry-over from other donors' samples. The CDR3 spells CASSLSGDSPLHF. The CDR3, as DNA: TGTGCCAGCAGCTTGTCCGGGGATTCACCCCTCCACTTT.